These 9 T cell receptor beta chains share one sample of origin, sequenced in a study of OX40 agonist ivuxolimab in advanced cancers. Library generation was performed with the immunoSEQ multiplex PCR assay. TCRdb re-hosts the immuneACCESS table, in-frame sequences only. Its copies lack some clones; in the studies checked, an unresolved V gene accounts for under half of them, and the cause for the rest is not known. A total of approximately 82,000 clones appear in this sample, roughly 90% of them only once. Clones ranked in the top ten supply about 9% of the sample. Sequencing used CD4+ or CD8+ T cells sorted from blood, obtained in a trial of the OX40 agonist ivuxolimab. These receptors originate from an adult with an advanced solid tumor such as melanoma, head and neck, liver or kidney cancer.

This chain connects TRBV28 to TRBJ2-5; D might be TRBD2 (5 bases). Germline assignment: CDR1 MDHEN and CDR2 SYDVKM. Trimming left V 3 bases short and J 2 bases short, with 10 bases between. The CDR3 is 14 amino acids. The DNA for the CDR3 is TGTGCCAGCAGTTTCACTAGTGTTCAAGAGACCCAGTACTTC. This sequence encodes CASSFTSVQETQYF.

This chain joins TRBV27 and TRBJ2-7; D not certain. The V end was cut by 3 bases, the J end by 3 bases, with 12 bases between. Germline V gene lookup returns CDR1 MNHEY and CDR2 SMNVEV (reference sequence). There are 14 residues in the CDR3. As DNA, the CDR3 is TGTGCCAGCAGTTTTCAGGCCAAGGGCTACGAGCAGTACTTC. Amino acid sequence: CASSFQAKGYEQYF.

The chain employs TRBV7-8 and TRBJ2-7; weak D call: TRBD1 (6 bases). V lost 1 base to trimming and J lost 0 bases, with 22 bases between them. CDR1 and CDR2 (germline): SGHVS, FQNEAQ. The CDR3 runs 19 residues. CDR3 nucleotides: TGTGCCAGCAGCTTAGTCGTTTGGCAGGGGCAGGCTCACTCCTACGAGCAGTACTTC. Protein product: CASSLVVWQGQAHSYEQYF.

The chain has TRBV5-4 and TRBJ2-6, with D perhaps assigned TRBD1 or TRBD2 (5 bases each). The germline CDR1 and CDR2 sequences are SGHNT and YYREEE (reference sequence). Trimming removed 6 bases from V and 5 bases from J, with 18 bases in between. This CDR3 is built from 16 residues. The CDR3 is CASTRDGGSRANVLTF. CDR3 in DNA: TGTGCCAGCACCCGGGACGGAGGCTCGCGGGCCAACGTCCTGACTTTC.

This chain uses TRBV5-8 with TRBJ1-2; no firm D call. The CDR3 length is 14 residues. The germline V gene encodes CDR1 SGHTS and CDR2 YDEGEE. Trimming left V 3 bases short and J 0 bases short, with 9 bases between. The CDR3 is CASSWGATNYGYTF. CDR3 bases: TGTGCCAGCAGCTGGGGTGCGACTAACTATGGCTACACCTTC.

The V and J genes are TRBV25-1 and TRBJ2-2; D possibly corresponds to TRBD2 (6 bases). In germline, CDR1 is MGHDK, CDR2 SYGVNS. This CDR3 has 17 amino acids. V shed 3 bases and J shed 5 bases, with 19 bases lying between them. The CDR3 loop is CASSDRRGTPRTGELFF. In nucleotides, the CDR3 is TGTGCCAGCAGTGACCGTCGGGGGACGCCCCGGACCGGGGAGCTGTTTTTT.

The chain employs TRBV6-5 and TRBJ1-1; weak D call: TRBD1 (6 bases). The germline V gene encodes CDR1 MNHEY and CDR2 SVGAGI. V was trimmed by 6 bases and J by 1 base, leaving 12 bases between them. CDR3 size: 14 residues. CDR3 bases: TGTGCCAGCAGCTACAGGGCGGAGAACACTGAAGCTTTCTTT. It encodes CASSYRAENTEAFF.

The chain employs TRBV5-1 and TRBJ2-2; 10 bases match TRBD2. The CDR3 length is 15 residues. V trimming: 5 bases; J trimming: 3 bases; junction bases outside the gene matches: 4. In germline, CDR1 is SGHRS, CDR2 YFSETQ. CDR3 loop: CASSPSGSDTGELFF. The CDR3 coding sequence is TGCGCCAGCAGTCCTAGCGGGAGCGACACCGGGGAGCTGTTTTTT.

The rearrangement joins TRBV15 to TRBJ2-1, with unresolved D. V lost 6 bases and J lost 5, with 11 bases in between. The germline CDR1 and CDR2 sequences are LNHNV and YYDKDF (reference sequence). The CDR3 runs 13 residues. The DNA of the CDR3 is TGTGCCACCAGTTGGAGCACCGACAATGAGCAGTTCTTC. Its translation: CATSWSTDNEQFF.